The 9 T cell receptor beta chains listed next were all sequenced from one sample in a study of T cell responses to AZD1222 COVID-19 vaccine. Profiling relied on immunoSEQ multiplex PCR, and the TCRdb table lists in-frame clones only, not all of them. The table includes around 110,000 clones, 92% detected once. The material was peripheral blood, obtained 28 days after the second AZD1222 dose. The receptors here all came from an adult who received the AZD1222 COVID-19 vaccine.

The chain is built from TRBV7-8 and TRBJ1-1; 9 nucleotides line up with TRBD1. Per the germline V gene, CDR1 is SGHVS and CDR2 is FQNEAQ. This CDR3 is built from 13 residues. V lost 5 bases and J lost 11; bases outside the gene matches: 9. CDR3 residues: CASSRPGTGMAFF. CDR3 sequence (DNA): TGTGCCAGCAGCCGTCCCGGGACAGGGATGGCTTTCTTT.

The chain employs TRBV13 and TRBJ1-2; the D gene is possibly TRBD1 (5 bases). CDR1 and CDR2 (germline): PRHDT, FYEKMQ (reference sequence). The CDR3 is made up of 14 amino acids. Trimming took off 5 bases at V and 1 base at J, with 11 bases between the two ends. CDR3: CASSPRDLNYGYTF. CDR3 nucleotides: TGTGCCAGCAGCCCCCGGGACCTTAACTATGGCTACACCTTC.

The gene calls are TRBV4-3 and TRBJ2-7, with 7 bases aligning to TRBD1. CDR1 and CDR2 from the germline V gene are LGHNA and YSLEER. Germline trimming cut 1 base from V and 3 bases from J; bases unmatched to any gene: 6. The CDR3 is made up of 15 amino acids. CDR3 nucleotide sequence: TGCGCCAGCAGCCAAGCGTTAGGGGGCGGCTACGAGCAGTACTTC. This sequence encodes CASSQALGGGYEQYF.

The count of this clone is one. The chain joins TRBV7-9 to TRBJ2-7, with D tentatively TRBD1 (6 bases). V was cut by 4 bases and J by 5 bases, with 9 bases left in between. Germline V CDR1 and CDR2: SEHNR, FQNEAQ (reference sequence). CDR3 size: 12 residues. The CDR3 DNA follows: TGTGCCAGCAGCTCCAGGGGCAACGAGCAGTACTTC. Its translation is CASSSRGNEQYF. The whole variable domain, filled in from reference TRBV7-9 and TRBJ2-7, reads DTGVSQNPRHKITKRGQNVTFRCDPISEHNRLYWYRQTLGQGPEFLTYFQNEAQLEKSRLLSDRFSAERPKGSFSTLEIQRTEQGDSAMYLCASSSRGNEQYFGPGTRLTVT.

The rearrangement joins TRBV7-3 to TRBJ2-2; no clear D gene. This CDR3 contains 15 residues. The germline gives CDR1 SGHTA, CDR2 FQGTGA. The V end lost 3 bases, the J end lost 4 bases, and 12 bases lay between the germline ends. Here the CDR3 DNA reads TGTGCCAGCAGCTTGGAAACTATACCCACCGGGGAGCTGTTTTTT. Its translation is CASSLETIPTGELFF.

V gene TRBV9 combines with J gene TRBJ2-7; TRBD2 might be the D (7 bases). Trimming removed 0 bases from V and 1 base from J, with 11 bases in between. From germline, CDR1 is SGDLS and CDR2 YYNGEE. CDR3 length: 15 residues. The CDR3 region is CASSVGGGGSYEQYF. The CDR3 DNA sequence: TGTGCCAGCAGCGTAGGAGGGGGGGGTTCCTACGAGCAGTACTTC.

The chain employs TRBV6-5 and TRBJ2-1, with a possible D match to TRBD2 (5 bases). This CDR3 is 14 amino acids long. CDR1 MNHEY and CDR2 SVGAGI come from the germline V gene. V lost 2 bases to trimming and J lost 9 bases, with 14 bases between them. The chain's CDR3 is CASSYDPLGGEQFF. CDR3 nucleotide sequence: TGTGCCAGCAGTTACGACCCCCTTGGAGGTGAGCAGTTCTTC.

The chain joins TRBV12-5 to TRBJ2-1, with a weak D call TRBD1 (5 bases). The CDR3 runs to 14 residues. The V gene's germline CDR1 is LGHNT and CDR2 FRNRAP. Trimming stripped 7 bases from V and 9 bases from J, with 19 bases between. CDR3 region: CASAKDITLSEQFF. CDR3 DNA: TGTGCTAGTGCCAAGGACATCACACTCTCTGAGCAGTTCTTC.

This chain connects TRBV29-1 to TRBJ2-2; D is unresolved. CDR1 and CDR2 (germline): SQVTM, ANQGSEA. CDR3 length: 11 residues. The ends were cut back, 4 bases at V and 3 bases at J, with 3 bases in the middle. The CDR3 loop reads CSVGHTGELFF. CDR3 bases: TGCAGCGTTGGACACACCGGGGAGCTGTTTTTT.